This T cell receptor beta chain was recorded in a study of T cells in Graves' hyperthyroidism and ophthalmopathy. Study findings and constraints: It was a median about seven months before onset that the model predicted ophthalmopathy.

The V gene lost 1 base and the J gene lost 1 base, with 8 bases spanning the gap. The CDR3 sequence is 15 residues long. Germline-derived CDR1 and CDR2 are MNHNS and SASEGT. Amplification of TCR beta CDR3 regions used RNA as the template. Researchers ran a first-round RT-PCR on the TCR CDR3 using the HTBI primer set. Using its own MiXCR run on the multiplex PCR reads, TCRdb lists one record per CDR3 protein. Of around 240,000 distinct CDR3 sequences listed, more than 14% were seen once; the top ten hold 10% to 15%. Hyperthyroidism was newly diagnosed in patients aged 18 to 65 (duration under 2 months). Uncontrolled infection, other autoimmune disease, pregnancy or lactation barred patients from enrollment. Drawn at first hyperthyroidism diagnosis, the blood sample preceded any ophthalmopathy symptoms. This clonotype occurred many times. What it recognizes is unknown.

The sequenced material came from blood. V gene TRBV6-1 combines with J gene TRBJ2-1; D remains unclear. The receptor was derived from a woman between 35 and 50 years old with Graves' hyperthyroidism that later progressed to Graves' ophthalmopathy. The CDR3 protein is CASSEDWRSYNEQFF. CDR3 coding DNA: TGTGCCAGCAGTGAAGACTGGCGTTCCTACAATGAGCAGTTCTTC.